Presented here are 11 T cell receptor beta chains from one specimen sequenced in a study of cytomegalovirus exposure and HLA in healthy donors. With 60 Vbeta and 13 Jbeta primers, the PCR was carried out. Method: immunoSEQ multiplex PCR; TCRdb's copy keeps in-frame clones and lacks some. The data hold more than 95,000 clones, with 78% observed a single time. The specimen sequenced was PBMCs. These receptors originate from a man under 40 in good health and CMV-seropositive.

The J gene is TRBJ1-1, the V gene TRBV6-6, with 8 bases lining up with TRBD1. Germline CDR1 reads MNHNY; CDR2 reads SVGAGI (reference sequence). The CDR3 sequence is 12 residues long. The junction had 1 base not matched to a gene; V was cut back by 6 bases and J by 4 bases. CDR3 in amino acids: CASSRGPTEAFF. In DNA form, the CDR3 reads TGTGCCAGCAGCAGGGGGCCCACTGAAGCTTTCTTT.

The CDR3 protein is CASSGEIRANPRQFF. For the CDR3, the DNA is TGTGCCAGCAGCGGAGAGATCAGGGCCAACCCGAGGCAGTTCTTC. V is TRBV9 and J is TRBJ2-1; weak D call: TRBD1 (5 bases). The CDR3 runs 15 residues. The germline CDR1 and CDR2 sequences are SGDLS and YYNGEE. V was shortened by 3 bases and J by 12 bases, with 22 bases between the two germline ends.

V is TRBV10-3 and J is TRBJ2-5; the D gene is possibly TRBD2 (6 bases). This CDR3 contains 15 residues. Deletions cut 7 bases from V and 3 bases from J, with 18 bases between. In germline, CDR1 is ENHRY, CDR2 SYGVKD. The CDR3 loop reads CAIKGGVGREETQYF. Written as DNA, the CDR3 is TGTGCCATCAAAGGAGGGGTGGGTAGAGAAGAGACCCAGTACTTC.

This chain joins TRBV5-1 and TRBJ1-2, with 10 bases identical to TRBD1. The V segment lost 3 bases and the J segment 5 bases; nucleotides outside the gene matches: 7. Germline V gives CDR1 SGHRS, CDR2 YFSETQ. This CDR3 has 15 amino acids. The CDR3 coding sequence is TGCGCCAGCAGCTCCCCGGACAGGGGGAGGTATGGCTACACCTTC. Translated: CASSSPDRGRYGYTF. Drawing the rest from reference TRBV5-1 and TRBJ1-2, the complete variable domain is KAGVTQTPRYLIKTRGQQVTLSCSPISGHRSVSWYQQTPGQGLQFLFEYFSETQRNKGNFPGRFSGRQFSNSRSEMNVSTLELGDSALYLCASSSPDRGRYGYTFGSGTRLTVV.

The rearrangement uses TRBV4-1 and TRBJ1-1; 9 bases are shared with TRBD1. With 3 bases clipped from V and 1 base from J, the junction kept 3 bases outside the gene matches. CDR1 is MGHRA and CDR2 is YSYEKL in the germline V gene. The CDR3 totals 15 residues. The CDR3 bases are TGCGCCAGCAGCCAGATGGGACAGGGGAACACTGAAGCTTTCTTT. Translated, it gives CASSQMGQGNTEAFF.

The chain couples TRBV27 to TRBJ2-1; 9 positions match TRBD1. CDR1 MNHEY and CDR2 SMNVEV come from the germline V gene (reference sequence). The CDR3 contains 13 residues. Germline trimming cut 10 bases from V and 8 bases from J; bases unmatched to any gene: 9. This CDR3 is CATQDRGGDEQFF. CDR3 DNA: TGTGCCACCCAGGACAGGGGAGGAGATGAGCAGTTCTTC.

A word on this clone: This CDR3 is also generated by other DNA sequences in the sample. The rearrangement links TRBV7-9 to TRBJ1-1, with D perhaps TRBD1 (5 bases). Trimming took 3 bases from V and 1 from J, leaving 12 bases between them. This CDR3 spans 15 amino acids. Germline loops: CDR1 SEHNR, CDR2 FQNEAQ (reference sequence). The CDR3 protein is CASSLGGGGNTEAFF. The CDR3 bases are TGTGCCAGCAGCTTGGGTGGCGGGGGGAACACTGAAGCTTTCTTT.

The CDR3 loop is CASSLTGTEGKGYTF. Here the CDR3 DNA reads TGTGCCAGCAGCTTAACCGGGACAGAGGGCAAAGGCTACACCTTC. The chain is built from TRBV7-9 and TRBJ1-2, with 7 bases fitting TRBD1. The CDR3 spans 15 residues. Germline CDR1 is SEHNR and CDR2 is FQNEAQ (reference sequence). Trimming took 2 bases from V and 8 from J; bases not matched to a gene: 11.

Comments on this clone: This sample includes further DNA sequences coding for the same CDR3. The chain joins TRBV4-1 to TRBJ2-1, with D possibly TRBD2 on 6 matching bases. The CDR3 length is 19 residues. CDR1 and CDR2 (germline): MGHRA, YSYEKL. With 0 bases removed from V and 3 bases from J, the gap between germline ends came to 21 bases. The CDR3 reads CASSQDPSGMATSYNEQFF. The CDR3 DNA sequence: TGCGCCAGCAGCCAAGACCCCTCCGGGATGGCGACTAGCTACAATGAGCAGTTCTTC.

V and J are TRBV28 and TRBJ1-2; weak D call: TRBD1 (5 bases). This CDR3 has 14 residues. The V end lost 3 bases, the J end lost 6 bases, and 14 bases lay between the germline ends. The germline CDR1 and CDR2 sequences are MDHEN and SYDVKM. The CDR3 here is CASSFRLQGHGYTF. CDR3 nucleotide sequence: TGTGCCAGCAGTTTTCGACTCCAGGGCCATGGCTACACCTTC.

This chain uses TRBV29-1 with TRBJ2-5; the D gene is possibly TRBD1 (5 bases). The CDR3 runs to 13 residues. Germline assignment: CDR1 SQVTM and CDR2 ANQGSEA. Between the trimmed V and J ends, which lost 3 bases and 2 bases, there was a span of 10 bases. The CDR3 loop reads CSVDPTAQETQYF. As DNA, the CDR3 is TGCAGCGTTGACCCGACAGCTCAAGAGACCCAGTACTTC.